This TCR beta chain was sequenced in a study of regulatory T cells in long-lasting Graves disease. V was clipped by 4 bases and J by 7 bases, with 17 bases between them. Germline V lookup: CDR1 SGHTA, CDR2 FQGNSA. The CDR3 extends over 15 amino acids. Time point denoted: newly diagnosed GD, antithyroid drugs for less than 3 months. Isolated PBMC RNA provided the starting material for the TCR library. At least ten counts were recorded for this clonotype. Antigen specificity is unknown. Study-wide results and limits: Favoring TRBV28, TRBJ1-2 and TRBJ2-5 was a feature seen in persistent disease.

Arm-PCR of CDR3 regions and iRepertoire HTBI primers were the basis on which TCR beta libraries were built. TCRdb re-called the multiplex PCR reads with MiXCR, one entry per CDR3 protein. Of over 500,000 distinct CDR3 sequences in the sample, roughly 15% were seen once. These data were also filed under a second study, of T cells in Graves' hyperthyroidism and ophthalmopathy. That paper notes: Most thyroid clonotypes with frequency above 0.001 were detected in blood. Ophthalmopathy was distinguished from stable hyperthyroidism by 13 V-J signatures.

The chain carries TRBV7-2 and TRBJ1-5; unclear D gene. The sequence was obtained from a woman aged 25 to 45 with Graves disease. The sequencing used peripheral blood mononuclear cells (PBMCs), collected at new diagnosis, from a patient treated with antithyroid drugs. Here the CDR3 reads CASSSQTGERQPQHF. The CDR3 nucleotides read TGTGCCAGCAGCTCCCAGACTGGGGAAAGGCAGCCCCAGCATTTT.